The rows below give T cell receptor beta chains drawn from one sample of a study of blood T cell repertoires in COVID-19. The protocol was immunoSEQ multiplex PCR, while the TCRdb copy is restricted to in-frame clones and leaves out a portion. The repertoire holds fewer than 120,000 clones, with 65% to 90% as singletons. What was sequenced was peripheral blood. These receptors all stem from a woman between 55 and 75 years old with acute or convalescent COVID-19. The CDR3 runs from the conserved cysteine through the conserved F or W. A D gene is named only where the DNA matches it firmly. Size tells how often a clone was seen (once, few, many) or the class of an expanded clone, and some rows leave it out.

>TRBV29-1|TRBD2|.|TRBJ2-1
TGCAGCGTTGACTTGGGGGGGAGGTACAATGAGCAGTTCTTC
CSVDLGGRYNEQFF
>TRBV19|.|.|TRBJ2-4
TGTGCCAGTAGTATGGCTGGAGACTCCGCTGACATTCAGTACTTC
CASSMAGDSADIQYF
>TRBV7-8|.|.|TRBJ1-2
TGTGCCAGCAGCTTAGCGGCCGGGGGTACCAAATACACCTTC
CASSLAAGGTKYTF
>TRBV30|.|.|TRBJ1-5
TGTGCCTGGAGTGGCCTAGGGGCGAGACAGCCCCAGCATTTT
CAWSGLGARQPQHF
>TRBV2|.|.|TRBJ1-5
TGTGCCAGCAGTGGCAGGGCTGGCAATCAGCCCCAGCATTTT
CASSGRAGNQPQHF
>TRBV5-5|TRBD1|.|TRBJ1-2
TGTGCCAGCAGAACGGGACAGGGGTTCTTCCGCTACACCTTC
CASRTGQGFFRYTF
>TRBV30|.|.|TRBJ2-2
TGTGCCTGGAGTGTACGGGTAACAGGGAGTAAAGTAGGGGAGCTGTTTTTT
CAWSVRVTGSKVGELFF
>TRBV18|.|once|TRBJ1-5
TGTGCCAGCTCACCAGGTGGGGCGCAAAATCAGCCCCAGCATTTT
CASSPGGAQNQPQHF
>TRBV28|TRBD1|.|TRBJ1-6
TGTGCCAGCAGTTCTGGGGACAGGGACGATTCACCCCTCCACTTT
CASSSGDRDDSPLHF
>TRBV18|TRBD1|.|TRBJ2-1
TGTGCCAGCTCGGGGACAGGGGGTGAGCAGTTCTTC
CASSGTGGEQFF
>TRBV12-3/TRBV12-4|.|few|TRBJ1-1
TGTGCCAGCAGTTTGGGGGCCGATGAAGCTTTCTTT
CASSLGADEAFF
>TRBV20-1|.|few|TRBJ2-2
TGCAGTGCTAGTTACGGCGGGGAGGCCGGGGAGCTGTTTTTT
CSASYGGEAGELFF
>TRBV9|TRBD1|.|TRBJ2-7
TGTGCCAGCAGCCCCCGTGGACAGGAGAGCTCCTACGAGCAGTACTTC
CASSPRGQESSYEQYF
>TRBV18|.|.|TRBJ1-5
TGTGCCAGCTCACCGGCCGTACAGGGTAGCAATCAGCCCCAGCATTTT
CASSPAVQGSNQPQHF
>TRBV5-4|TRBD1|.|TRBJ2-3
TGTTCCGTCAAGAGAGGGGACAGATCTAGCACAGATACGCAGTATTTT
CSVKRGDRSSTDTQYF
>TRBV12-3/TRBV12-4|.|once|TRBJ2-2
TGTGCCAGCAGTCCACTCGGCACCGGGGAGCTGTTTTTT
CASSPLGTGELFF
>TRBV29-1|.|.|TRBJ1-4
TGCAGCGTTGAAGATCTTGAGACCCAGGGTGAAAAACTGTTTTTT
CSVEDLETQGEKLFF
>TRBV28|TRBD1|.|TRBJ2-3
TGTGCCAGCAGCCCGGGACAGCTCACAGATACGCAGTATTTT
CASSPGQLTDTQYF
>TRBV10-3|.|.|TRBJ1-5
TGTGCCATCAGGCAGGGGCTTGGGGGCAATCAGCCCCAGCATTTT
CAIRQGLGGNQPQHF
>TRBV7-2|.|.|TRBJ1-4
TGTGCCAGCAGCCTCAGACAGTCAACTAATGAAAAACTGTTTTTT
CASSLRQSTNEKLFF
>TRBV2|.|.|TRBJ1-5
TGTGCCAGCATGGAACAGAGCAATCAGCCCCAGCATTTT
CASMEQSNQPQHF
>TRBV6-5|.|.|TRBJ2-2
TGTGCCAGCAGTATACGGACGGGAACCGGGGAGCTGTTTTTT
CASSIRTGTGELFF
>TRBV9|TRBD1|.|TRBJ1-2
TGTGCCAGCAGCGAAGGACAGGGACATGGCTACACCTTC
CASSEGQGHGYTF
>TRBV5-1|.|.|TRBJ1-2
TGCGCCAGCAGCTTTAATCCCCGGGTGCACTATGGCTACACCTTC
CASSFNPRVHYGYTF
>TRBV12-5|.|few|TRBJ2-5
TGTGCTAGTGGTTCGGGGGAAGGGACCCAGTACTTC
CASGSGEGTQYF
>TRBV5-6|.|.|TRBJ2-7
TGTGCCAGCAGCTTCGGGACTCCGTCCTACGAGCAGTACTTC
CASSFGTPSYEQYF
>TRBV27|TRBD1|.|TRBJ1-2
TGTGCCAGCAGACAACGACAGGGCGATGGGAACTATGGCTACACCTTC
CASRQRQGDGNYGYTF
>TRBV7-2|.|.|TRBJ2-3
TGTGCCAGCAGCTTAGCGGGAGCAGGAGGCACAGATACGCAGTATTTT
CASSLAGAGGTDTQYF
>TRBV5-5|TRBD1|few|TRBJ2-7
TGTGCCAGCAGCTTGGAACCGGACAGGGGCTACGAGCAGTACTTC
CASSLEPDRGYEQYF
>TRBV7-3|TRBD2|.|TRBJ2-2
TGTACCAGCAGCGCACTAGCGAACCCTTCAATGGGGGAGCTGTTTTTT
CTSSALANPSMGELFF
>TRBV7-9|TRBD1|once|TRBJ1-2
TGTGCCAGCAGCTTAGCGGGGACAGGGACGATCTATGGCTACACCTTC
CASSLAGTGTIYGYTF
>TRBV6-2/TRBV6-3|TRBD2|.|TRBJ2-7
TGTGCCAGCAGCCAAGGACGGGGACTAGCGATCTACGAGCAGTACTTC
CASSQGRGLAIYEQYF
>TRBV5-1|TRBD1|once|TRBJ2-1
TGCGCCAGCAGCTTTCTACAGGGGGCTATTTACAATGAGCAGTTCTTC
CASSFLQGAIYNEQFF
>TRBV7-3|TRBD2|.|TRBJ2-1
TGTGCCAGCAGCTTAAATTCTCGGCTAGCGGTGAACAATGAGCAGTTCTTC
CASSLNSRLAVNNEQFF
>TRBV5-5|TRBD1|few|TRBJ1-1
TGTGCCAGCAGCCGACAGGGGGCGAACACTGAAGCTTTCTTT
CASSRQGANTEAFF
>TRBV19|TRBD1|.|TRBJ2-7
TGTGCCAGTACCCAGACGGCGGTTGAGGGGGCGCCTTTCGCCTACGAGCAGTACTTC
CASTQTAVEGAPFAYEQYF
>TRBV4-1|TRBD1|.|TRBJ2-7
TGCGCCAGCAGCCAGCGCCTGACCGGGACAGATTTCTACGAGCAGTACTTC
CASSQRLTGTDFYEQYF
>TRBV5-1|.|once|TRBJ1-1
TGCGCCAGCAGCCTTCTTGAGGAGGGTGAAGCTTTCTTT
CASSLLEEGEAFF
>TRBV7-3|.|.|TRBJ1-1
TGTGCCAGCAGCTTAATGGCGGGGAACACTGAAGCTTTCTTT
CASSLMAGNTEAFF
>TRBV7-9|TRBD1|once|TRBJ1-5
TGTGCCAGCAACAAAGGGGACAGGGGGCAGGGTCAGCCCCAGCATTTT
CASNKGDRGQGQPQHF
>TRBV7-9|.|.|TRBJ1-2
TGTGCCAGCAGCTCCCAGGGGTTTGGCTACACCTTC
CASSSQGFGYTF
>TRBV7-9|.|few|TRBJ1-1
TGTGCCAGCAGCCCACGAGGGACTGAAGCTTTCTTT
CASSPRGTEAFF
>TRBV5-4|.|.|TRBJ2-7
TGTGCCAGCAGCACCCGGGACTCCCCCGACGAGCAGTACTTC
CASSTRDSPDEQYF
>TRBV11-2|.|.|TRBJ2-5
TGTGCCAGCACCCTTCTCCCGGGACACGAAGAAGAGACCCAGTACTTC
CASTLLPGHEEETQYF
>TRBV19|.|.|TRBJ1-5
TGTGCCAGTAGTATACAGAATAATCAGCCCCAGCATTTT
CASSIQNNQPQHF
>TRBV28|.|.|TRBJ1-2
TGTGCCAGCAGTCCCGCGGTCGAGGTCGGCTATGGCTACACCTTC
CASSPAVEVGYGYTF
>TRBV7-2|.|.|TRBJ1-1
TGTGCCAGCAGCCCCACGGGACAACCCTGGACTGAAGCTTTCTTT
CASSPTGQPWTEAFF